This T cell receptor (beta chain) was captured in a study of T cell responses to AZD1222 COVID-19 vaccine. The CDR3 loop spans 19 amino acids. The germline V gene encodes CDR1 KGHSH and CDR2 LQKENI. V shed 6 bases and J 5 bases; nucleotides not matched to a gene: 18. This clone turned up a few times. The antigen is undetermined. Profiling relied on immunoSEQ multiplex PCR, and the TCRdb table lists in-frame clones only, not all of them. Of 130,000 or so clones listed, approximately 90% are singletons. Regarding the study as a whole: Spike-wide vaccine-associated CD4 TCRs dominated at 160-218 and 743-854. In the spike-specific TCR repertoire, nearly half reportedly target unmutated variant regions.

Second-dose groups at about 4 or about 12 weeks were pooled. Here the sequenced sample was peripheral blood, taken 28 days after the second AZD1222 dose. This TCR derives from an adult who received the AZD1222 COVID-19 vaccine. The chain employs TRBV18 and TRBJ2-3; 12 nucleotides match TRBD1. CDR3 coding DNA: TGTGCCAGCTCCCAGCGCACCGGGACAGGGGGCGCGTCGATAGATACGCAGTATTTT. It codes for CASSQRTGTGGASIDTQYF.